This passage covers 21 T cell receptor beta chains from one sample sequenced in a study of blood T cell repertoires in COVID-19. The protocol was immunoSEQ multiplex PCR, while the TCRdb copy is restricted to in-frame clones and leaves out a portion. The table includes approximately 410,000 clones, 86% detected once. The sequencing input was peripheral blood. These receptor sequences come from a woman in her twenties or thirties with active or convalescent COVID-19.

The genes are TRBV11-2 and TRBJ2-3; TRBD2 aligns across 11 bases. Trimming took 4 bases from V and 4 from J; bases not matched to a gene: 10. The CDR3 has 17 residues. The germline CDR1 and CDR2 sequences are SGHAT and FQNNGV. The chain's CDR3 is CASSSIVSSGRPDTQYF. Written as DNA, the CDR3 is TGTGCCAGCAGCTCTATTGTTTCTAGCGGGAGGCCAGATACGCAGTATTTT.

CDR3 sequence reads: CASSLGLSVNSPLHF. CDR3 DNA: TGTGCCAGCAGTTTGGGCTTATCTGTGAATTCACCCCTCCACTTT. This chain connects TRBV6-5 to TRBJ1-6; the D is unclear. Looked up from germline, CDR1 is MNHEY and CDR2 is SVGAGI. This CDR3 contains 15 residues. Trimming removed 4 bases at V and 7 bases at J, with 14 bases between.

The chain has TRBV4-1 and TRBJ1-2, with D possibly being TRBD1 (5 bases). Germline V gives CDR1 MGHRA, CDR2 YSYEKL. The length of the CDR3 is 15 residues. Trimming took off 0 bases at V and 4 bases at J, with 12 bases between the two ends. Here the CDR3 DNA reads TGCGCCAGCAGCCAAGATTACTCAGGGATCTATGGCTACACCTTC. Translation: CASSQDYSGIYGYTF.

The genes are TRBV24-1 and TRBJ2-2; 8 bases are shared with TRBD2. Germline CDR1 reads KGHDR; CDR2 reads SFDVKD. With 4 bases clipped from V and 4 bases from J, the junction kept 4 bases outside the gene matches. The CDR3 loop spans 15 amino acids. CDR3 in amino acids: CATSERGAGTGELFF. Written as DNA, the CDR3 is TGTGCCACCAGTGAGCGGGGGGCGGGCACCGGGGAGCTGTTTTTT.

This chain joins TRBV7-2 and TRBJ1-6; TRBD1 matches at 7 bases. Germline V gives CDR1 SGHTA, CDR2 FQGNSA. The ends lost 3 bases at V and 7 bases at J; junction bases unmatched: 6. This CDR3 spans 15 amino acids. The CDR3 DNA reads TGTGCCAGCAGCTTCCAGGGGGGTTACAATTCACCCCTCCACTTT. Protein: CASSFQGGYNSPLHF.

V is TRBV4-2 and J is TRBJ1-6; 7 positions agree with TRBD1. The ends lost 5 bases at V and 8 bases at J; junction bases unmatched: 6. Germline V CDR1 and CDR2: LGHNA, YNFKEQ. The CDR3 sequence is 14 residues long. CDR3 amino acids: CASSYGTDDSPLHF. In nucleotides, the CDR3 is TGTGCCAGCAGCTACGGGACAGATGATTCACCCCTCCACTTT.

On this clone: Other DNA sequences in the same sample also yield this CDR3. CDR3 nucleotides: TGTGCCAGCAGCCAGACAACAGGGGCTGGAAACACCATATATTTT. Protein product: CASSQTTGAGNTIYF. V usage is TRBV3-1 (or the pseudogene TRBV3-2) and J usage is TRBJ1-3; 7 nucleotides agree with TRBD1. The CDR3 runs 15 residues. The germline gives CDR1 LGHDT, CDR2 YNNKEL (reference sequence). V trimming: 3 bases; J trimming: 2 bases; junction bases outside the gene matches: 4.

The chain links TRBV6-5 to TRBJ1-2; D gene ambiguous. Germline-derived CDR1 and CDR2 are MNHEY and SVGAGI. The CDR3 runs to 12 residues. Trimming stripped 7 bases from V and 0 bases from J, with 6 bases between. CDR3 sequence: CASMQSNYGYTF. CDR3 in DNA: TGTGCCAGCATGCAGTCTAACTATGGCTACACCTTC.

The V and J genes are TRBV20-1 and TRBJ2-2, with 7 bases lining up with TRBD2. CDR1 and CDR2 from the germline V gene are DFQATT and SNEGSKA (reference sequence). J lost 0 bases, V lost 3 bases, and 4 bases had no gene match. The CDR3 length is 15 residues. The CDR3 loop reads CSASDGGANTGELFF. The CDR3 nucleotides read TGCAGTGCTAGTGATGGGGGGGCGAACACCGGGGAGCTGTTTTTT.

The chain links TRBV9 to TRBJ1-3, with TRBD1 identical over 8 bases. This CDR3 is 16 amino acids long. The trim removed 4 bases at V and 2 bases at J, leaving 8 bases unmatched. Germline CDR1 and CDR2: SGDLS and YYNGEE. CDR3 coding DNA: TGTGCCAGCAGCAACCGACAGGGGCGTCCTGGAAACACCATATATTTT. This gives the protein CASSNRQGRPGNTIYF. The whole variable domain, remainder taken from reference TRBV9 and TRBJ1-3, is DSGVTQTPKHLITATGQRVTLRCSPRSGDLSVYWYQQSLDQGLQFLIQYYNGEERAKGNILERFSAQQFPDLHSELNLSSLELGDSALYFCASSNRQGRPGNTIYFGEGSWLTVV.

The genes are TRBV9 and TRBJ1-1, with 10 nucleotides matching TRBD1. The ends lost 3 bases at V and 7 bases at J; junction bases unmatched: 6. Germline CDR1 and CDR2: SGDLS and YYNGEE. The CDR3 consists of 14 residues. The CDR3: CASSEGTGDLEAFF. The CDR3 nucleotides are TGTGCCAGCAGCGAGGGGACAGGGGACCTTGAAGCTTTCTTT.

The chain is built from TRBV12-3 or TRBV12-4 and TRBJ2-7; 8 nucleotides match TRBD2. The CDR3 has 13 residues. Unmatched junction bases numbered 5, after V lost 7 bases and J lost 3 bases. Here the CDR3 DNA reads TGTGCCAGCACGGTAGCGGGAATCTACGAGCAGTACTTC. Protein: CASTVAGIYEQYF.

CDR3 in amino acids: CASSFSGDTEAFF. For the CDR3, the DNA is TGTGCCAGCAGCTTTTCAGGGGACACTGAAGCTTTCTTT. The chain carries TRBV5-6 and TRBJ1-1, with a tentative D call TRBD1 (6 bases). CDR1 SGHDT and CDR2 YYEEEE come from the germline V gene. Trimming stripped 2 bases from V and 3 bases from J, with 8 bases between. The CDR3 sequence is 13 residues long.

The chain is built from TRBV6-2 or TRBV6-3 and TRBJ1-4; 7 bases fit TRBD1. Unmatched junction bases numbered 8, after V lost 3 bases and J lost 10 bases. The germline V gene has CDR1 MNHEY and CDR2 SVGEGT. CDR3 length: 14 residues. The CDR3 DNA follows: TGTGCCAGCAGTTATCCAGGGGGACTAGGAAAACTGTTTTTT. It specifies CASSYPGGLGKLFF.

Points on this clone: This sample includes further DNA sequences coding for the same CDR3. V gene TRBV11-3 combines with J gene TRBJ2-1; 10 bases map to TRBD2. This CDR3 spans 15 amino acids. Germline V gene lookup returns CDR1 SGHNT and CDR2 YENEEA. Losses at the gene ends were 1 base for V and 7 bases for J; bases not matched to a gene: 4. CDR3 region: CASSLGLAGANEQFF. In nucleotides, the CDR3 is TGTGCCAGCAGCTTAGGTCTAGCGGGGGCTAATGAGCAGTTCTTC.

This chain joins TRBV25-1 and TRBJ1-2; D is unclear. The CDR3 loop spans 12 amino acids. Germline CDR1 is MGHDK and CDR2 is SYGVNS. V dropped 8 bases and J dropped 7 bases, with 14 bases sitting between them. Here the CDR3 reads CASAEGTAGYTF. Here the CDR3 DNA reads TGTGCCAGCGCAGAGGGTACCGCTGGCTACACCTTC.

On this clone: A junction end diverges from the germline sequence, so it may reflect a read error. CDR3 sequence: CASRSQGTANEKLFF. The CDR3 nucleotides read TGTGCGAGCAGGAGTCAGGGGACAGCTAATGAAAAACTGTTTTTT. The genes are TRBV2 and TRBJ1-4; 7 bases line up with TRBD1. Per the germline V gene, CDR1 is SNHLY and CDR2 is FYNNEI. The CDR3 covers 15 residues.

The gene calls are TRBV3-1 (or the pseudogene TRBV3-2) and TRBJ1-1; tentative D call: TRBD1 (6 bases). The length of the CDR3 is 15 residues. Trimming pared 3 bases from V and 0 bases from J, leaving 11 bases between. CDR1 is LGHDT, CDR2 YNNKEL, per germline (reference sequence). As DNA, the CDR3 is TGTGCCAGCAGCCAGAGAGGGGGACTGAACACTGAAGCTTTCTTT. It yields the protein CASSQRGGLNTEAFF.

This clone was counted a few times. The CDR3 reads CASGAGLAGVVYEQYF. CDR3 DNA sequence: TGTGCCAGCGGCGCGGGACTAGCGGGAGTTGTATACGAGCAGTACTTC. The V call is TRBV14, the J call TRBJ2-7, with TRBD2 matching 14 bases. Per the germline V gene, CDR1 is SGHDN and CDR2 is FVKESK. This CDR3 comprises 16 residues. The J segment lost 4 bases and the V segment lost 8 bases, leaving 10 bases of the junction unmatched.

The genes are TRBV19 and TRBJ2-7; D may be TRBD1 (5 bases). The CDR3 covers 14 residues. Germline-derived CDR1 and CDR2 are LNHDA and SQIVND (reference sequence). With 3 bases removed from V and 5 bases from J, the gap between germline ends came to 14 bases. CDR3 loop: CASSIYSGYHEQYF. The CDR3, as DNA: TGTGCCAGTAGTATTTACTCAGGGTACCACGAGCAGTACTTC.

V is TRBV5-5 and J is TRBJ2-2; 12 bases are a match to TRBD1. V dropped 3 bases and J dropped 6; count of bases not matched to a gene: 3. The CDR3 length is 15 residues. Germline CDR1 SGHKS, CDR2 YYEKEE (reference sequence). The CDR3 sequence is CASSWGQGASGELFF. The CDR3 bases are TGTGCCAGCAGCTGGGGACAGGGGGCCTCCGGGGAGCTGTTTTTT. Looking up the rest from reference TRBV5-5 and TRBJ2-2 gives the full variable domain: DAGVTQSPTHLIKTRGQQVTLRCSPISGHKSVSWYQQVLGQGPQFIFQYYEKEERGRGNFPDRFSARQFPNYSSELNVNALLLGDSALYLCASSWGQGASGELFFGEGSRLTVL.